The clone carrying this T cell receptor beta chain was counted many times. This sample was included in a study of T cells in Graves' hyperthyroidism and ophthalmopathy. The CDR3 regions of TCR beta were amplified from RNA transcripts. RT-PCR in the first round (using the HTBI primer set) targeted the TCR CDR3. In TCRdb, the multiplex PCR reads were re-called with MiXCR into one record per CDR3 protein. The sample holds 300,000 to 400,000 distinct CDR3 sequences, under 15% seen once. The specimen sequenced was blood. The clonotype originates from a young woman with Graves' hyperthyroidism.

The CDR3 here is CASSYPRDPPVNTGELFF. The CDR3 DNA sequence: TGTGCCAGCAGTTACCCCCGGGATCCCCCCGTGAACACCGGGGAGCTGTTTTTT. The rearrangement joins TRBV12-3 or TRBV12-4 to TRBJ2-2, with a weak D call TRBD2 (5 bases). This CDR3 has 18 amino acids. Trimming took 4 bases from V and 1 from J, leaving 19 bases between them.